The next 27 T cell receptor beta chains were all read from a single sample in a study of blood T cell repertoires in COVID-19 (dated by TCRdb to the early 2020s). Libraries were built with the immunoSEQ multiplex PCR assay. Entries here come from immuneACCESS through TCRdb and include only in-frame sequences with V and J called. Some clones fail to appear in such tables; in the studies checked, an unresolved V gene covers under half of the shortfall, and the cause of the remainder is unknown. In all, the sample holds a few hundred thousand clones, and roughly 87% of those were seen once. The top ten clonotypes cover roughly 0.8% of the sample. The specimen was peripheral blood. These receptors all stem from a woman aged 25 to 39 with acute or convalescent COVID-19.

The chain employs TRBV5-1 and TRBJ2-5, with TRBD1 identical over 8 bases. V shed 10 bases and J 5 bases; nucleotides not matched to a gene: 16. The CDR3 is made up of 15 amino acids. Germline loops: CDR1 SGHRS, CDR2 YFSETQ. The CDR3 DNA reads as TGCGCCTGCCAAAGACAGGGGCTGAGTAGCGAGACCCAGTACTTC. This sequence encodes CACQRQGLSSETQYF.

V gene TRBV7-6 combines with J gene TRBJ2-7, with a possible D match to TRBD1 (5 bases). Germline assignment: CDR1 SGHVS and CDR2 FNYEAQ. This CDR3 has 17 amino acids. V lost 11 bases and J lost 9, with 35 bases in between. CDR3 sequence reads: CAVTSGLIETDSTTQYF. CDR3 in DNA: TGTGCCGTAACCTCTGGCCTTATCGAGACAGACTCTACGACGCAGTACTTC.

The gene calls are TRBV5-4 and TRBJ2-5, with 9 bases lining up with TRBD1. V lost 5 bases to trimming and J lost 4 bases; unmatched junction nucleotides: 9. The germline V gene encodes CDR1 SGHNT and CDR2 YYREEE (reference sequence). CDR3 length: 15 residues. CDR3 sequence reads: CASRRTGQGRETQYF. The CDR3 nucleotides read TGTGCCAGCAGACGAACGGGACAGGGAAGAGAGACCCAGTACTTC.

On this clone itself: The junction differs from germline at one of its ends, possibly a read error. The chain combines TRBV5-1 with TRBJ2-7; D uncertain. In germline, CDR1 is SGHRS, CDR2 YFSETQ. The CDR3 runs 12 residues. CDR3 nucleotides: TGCGCCTGCAGGAGTAGCTCCTACGAGCAGTACTTC. It is translated as CACRSSSYEQYF.

This chain links TRBV10-3 with TRBJ1-1; D might be TRBD1 (5 bases). The CDR3 consists of 12 residues. The germline gives CDR1 ENHRY, CDR2 SYGVKD. Trimming removed 6 bases from V and 7 bases from J, with 12 bases in between. CDR3 loop: CAIRVGGSEAFF. DNA for the CDR3: TGTGCCATCAGAGTGGGGGGGAGTGAAGCTTTCTTT.

The V call is TRBV6-1, the J call TRBJ2-7, with D possibly TRBD2 on 7 matching bases. Germline values: CDR1 MNHNS, CDR2 SASEGT. This CDR3 spans 11 amino acids. V was clipped by 6 bases and J by 5 bases, with 8 bases between them. CDR3 bases: TGTGCCAGCAGCGGGGGGCACGAGCAGTACTTC. It encodes CASSGGHEQYF.

The chain combines TRBV9 with TRBJ2-7; D may be TRBD2 (7 bases). The CDR3 has 14 residues. Trimming removed 4 bases from V and 5 bases from J, with 16 bases in between. Germline CDR1 is SGDLS and CDR2 is YYNGEE. The CDR3 coding sequence is TGTGCCAGCAGCTCAGGGGCGGGAGCCCACGAGCAGTACTTC. It codes for CASSSGAGAHEQYF. The complete variable domain, with remaining parts taken from reference TRBV9 and TRBJ2-7, reads DSGVTQTPKHLITATGQRVTLRCSPRSGDLSVYWYQQSLDQGLQFLIQYYNGEERAKGNILERFSAQQFPDLHSELNLSSLELGDSALYFCASSSGAGAHEQYFGPGTRLTVT.

The CDR3 DNA is TGCAGCGTCCCTCGGGACAGGAACACCGGGGAGCTGTTTTTT. Amino acid sequence: CSVPRDRNTGELFF. The V gene is TRBV29-1, the J gene TRBJ2-2; TRBD1 aligns across 7 bases. Per the germline V gene, CDR1 is SQVTM and CDR2 is ANQGSEA. There are 14 residues in the CDR3. V was clipped by 6 bases and J by 1 base; unmatched bases: 5.

The chain uses TRBV7-2 and TRBJ1-2, with D possibly being TRBD1 (6 bases). Trimming took 5 bases from V and 5 from J, leaving 15 bases between them. The CDR3 runs 14 residues. The germline V gene has CDR1 SGHTA and CDR2 FQGNSA. Here the CDR3 DNA reads TGTGCCAGCAGCCGTCGGACAGCTCCTTATGGCTACACCTTC. This translates into CASSRRTAPYGYTF.

V and J are TRBV4-2 and TRBJ2-2; D is perhaps TRBD1 (5 bases). Germline V gene lookup returns CDR1 LGHNA and CDR2 YNFKEQ. The CDR3 contains 16 residues. V was cut by 0 bases and J by 6 bases, with 14 bases left in between. CDR3: CASSQDLGVVAGELFF. CDR3 coding DNA: TGTGCCAGCAGCCAAGATTTAGGGGTGGTCGCCGGGGAGCTGTTTTTT.

The V call is TRBV4-2, the J call TRBJ2-5, with D possibly TRBD1 on 7 matching bases. The CDR3 covers 15 residues. The germline V gene has CDR1 LGHNA and CDR2 YNFKEQ. Trimming took 1 base from V and 5 from J, leaving 14 bases between them. The CDR3 nucleotides read TGTGCCAGCAGCCAAGCCCAGGGGGGCGATGAGACCCAGTACTTC. Translation: CASSQAQGGDETQYF.

A word on this clone: Other nucleotide sequences in the sample specify the same CDR3. This chain uses TRBV19 with TRBJ2-3, with D unclear. The V gene's germline CDR1 is LNHDA and CDR2 SQIVND (reference sequence). This CDR3 has 12 amino acids. Trimming took off 2 bases at V and 3 bases at J, with 3 bases between the two ends. The CDR3 nucleotides read TGTGCCAGTAGTATACCAACAGATACGCAGTATTTT. Translating gives CASSIPTDTQYF.

The genes are TRBV6-1 and TRBJ1-3, with D maybe TRBD1 (5 bases). CDR3 length: 15 amino acids. V gave up 0 bases and J gave up 4 bases, with 10 bases separating them. CDR1 is MNHNS and CDR2 is SASEGT in the germline V gene. CDR3 sequence: CASSEARGGGNTIYF. CDR3 DNA sequence: TGTGCCAGCAGTGAAGCGCGTGGGGGGGGAAACACCATATATTTT.

The V call is TRBV27, the J call TRBJ2-7, with D unresolved. The CDR3 covers 13 residues. Trimming removed 4 bases at V and 5 bases at J, with 12 bases between. Per germline, CDR1 MNHEY and CDR2 SMNVEV (reference sequence). The DNA of the CDR3 is TGTGCCAGCAGTTCTCCCCTGGCCCACGAGCAGTACTTC. Its protein is CASSSPLAHEQYF.

The V call is TRBV16, the J call TRBJ2-3; D remains ambiguous. V shed 4 bases and J shed 6 bases, with 5 bases lying between them. This CDR3 comprises 11 residues. CDR1 and CDR2 (germline): KGHSY, FQNENV. The chain's CDR3 is CASSRADTQYF. CDR3 nucleotides: TGTGCCAGCAGCCGTGCGGATACGCAGTATTTT.

V and J are TRBV4-3 and TRBJ2-1; D gene uncertain. This CDR3 comprises 11 residues. V shed 8 bases and J shed 9 bases, with 11 bases lying between them. CDR1 is LGHNA, CDR2 YSLEER, per germline. CDR3 residues: CASHLKLEQFF. The CDR3 DNA follows: TGCGCCAGCCACTTGAAGCTTGAGCAGTTCTTC.

The CDR3 spells CASSLGTGRANVLTF. CDR3 sequence (DNA): TGTGCCAGCAGCTTAGGGACAGGGCGGGCCAACGTCCTGACTTTC. J is TRBJ2-6 and V is TRBV11-3; 8 bases fit TRBD1. Trimming cost V 1 base and J 5 bases; bases outside gene matches: 1. This CDR3 has 15 amino acids. The germline V gene encodes CDR1 SGHNT and CDR2 YENEEA.

This chain joins TRBV19 and TRBJ2-7; the match to TRBD2 covers 8 bases. This CDR3 spans 15 amino acids. CDR1 and CDR2 (germline): LNHDA, SQIVND (reference sequence). The V segment lost 5 bases and the J segment 0 bases; nucleotides outside the gene matches: 6. The CDR3 nucleotides are TGTGCCAGTAGTGTCATAGCGGGGAGCTCCTACGAGCAGTACTTC. This translates into CASSVIAGSSYEQYF. Looking up the rest from reference TRBV19 and TRBJ2-7 gives the full variable domain: DGGITQSPKYLFRKEGQNVTLSCEQNLNHDAMYWYRQDPGQGLRLIYYSQIVNDFQKGDIAEGYSVSREKKESFPLTVTSAQKNPTAFYLCASSVIAGSSYEQYFGPGTRLTVT.

The rearrangement joins TRBV7-3 to TRBJ2-2; a possible D gene is TRBD2 (6 bases). CDR1 and CDR2 from the germline V gene are SGHTA and FQGTGA. This CDR3 contains 13 residues. Trimming stripped 2 bases from V and 10 bases from J, with 11 bases between. The CDR3 DNA sequence: TGTGCCAGCAGCTTAGGGGGACTGTCGGAGCTGTTTTTT. Its protein is CASSLGGLSELFF.

This clone occurred once. The chain links TRBV12-3 or TRBV12-4 to TRBJ1-2; D call uncertain. The V gene lost 4 bases and the J gene lost 0 bases, with 6 bases spanning the gap. The CDR3 spans 13 residues. CDR3 in DNA: TGTGCCAGCAGTTCGGGAGCTAACTATGGCTACACCTTC. It is translated as CASSSGANYGYTF.

V gene TRBV6-5 combines with J gene TRBJ2-5; 9 positions match TRBD2. Per the germline V gene, CDR1 is MNHEY and CDR2 is SVGAGI. The CDR3 sequence is 14 residues long. Losses at the gene ends were 2 bases for V and 5 bases for J; bases not matched to a gene: 3. CDR3 loop: CASSYLSGSETQYF. CDR3 sequence (DNA): TGTGCCAGCAGTTACCTTAGCGGGAGCGAGACCCAGTACTTC.

V usage is TRBV9 and J usage is TRBJ2-1, with 10 bases fitting TRBD2. The CDR3 has 15 amino acids. The germline gives CDR1 SGDLS, CDR2 YYNGEE. Unmatched junction bases numbered 6, after V lost 0 bases and J lost 9 bases. The CDR3, as DNA: TGTGCCAGCAGCGTAGGGACTAGCGGTAGGAGTGAGCAGTTCTTC. This gives the protein CASSVGTSGRSEQFF.

The chain combines TRBV5-6 with TRBJ2-1; TRBD2 agrees at 13 bases. Unmatched junction bases numbered 16, after V lost 2 bases and J lost 8 bases. The CDR3 spans 19 residues. Germline V lookup: CDR1 SGHDT, CDR2 YYEEEE. The CDR3 spells CASSFYILTSGRLGYEQFF. The DNA for the CDR3 is TGTGCCAGCAGCTTCTACATTCTGACTAGCGGGAGGTTGGGATATGAGCAGTTCTTC.

This chain links TRBV7-7 with TRBJ2-1; D is possibly TRBD1 (5 bases). The germline V gene encodes CDR1 SSHAT and CDR2 FNYEAQ (reference sequence). The germline V and J ends were trimmed by 3 bases and 7 bases, with 16 bases remaining between them. The CDR3 runs 15 residues. The CDR3 nucleotides are TGTGCCAGCAGCTTTTATAGGACAATAAGGAATGAGCAGTTCTTC. This encodes CASSFYRTIRNEQFF. Full variable domain (rest looked up from reference TRBV7-7 and TRBJ2-1): GAGVSQSPRYKVTKRGQDVTLRCDPISSHATLYWYQQALGQGPEFLTYFNYEAQPDKSGLPSDRFSAERPEGSISTLTIQRTEQRDSAMYRCASSFYRTIRNEQFFGPGTRLTVL.

The CDR3 is CASSPRLAGAVDTQYF. CDR3 nucleotide sequence: TGTGCCAGCTCACCTAGACTAGCGGGAGCCGTAGATACGCAGTATTTT. This chain joins TRBV18 and TRBJ2-3; 12 bases map to TRBD2. Trimming at V came to 3 bases and at J to 5 bases, leaving 6 bases not matched to a gene. The CDR3 loop spans 16 amino acids. The germline gives CDR1 KGHSH, CDR2 LQKENI. Variable domain in full (rest from reference TRBV18 and TRBJ2-3): NAGVMQNPRHLVRRRGQEARLRCSPMKGHSHVYWYRQLPEEGLKFMVYLQKENIIDESGMPKERFSAEFPKEGPSILRIQQVVRGDSAAYFCASSPRLAGAVDTQYFGPGTRLTVL.

The chain is built from TRBV10-3 and TRBJ2-7, with TRBD2 as a possible D gene (5 bases). Trimming removed 3 bases from V and 9 bases from J, with 9 bases in between. Germline CDR1 and CDR2: ENHRY and SYGVKD. This CDR3 is 11 amino acids long. The CDR3 DNA reads as TGTGCCATCAGTGAAGAGGGCGTGCAGTACTTC. It yields the protein CAISEEGVQYF.

The rearrangement uses TRBV7-2 and TRBJ2-1; possible D gene TRBD2, 5 bases. CDR3 length: 16 residues. Trimming left V 3 bases short and J 7 bases short, with 19 bases between. Germline lookup yields CDR1 SGHTA and CDR2 FQGNSA. The CDR3 coding sequence is TGTGCCAGCAGCTTGAGCATCAGGATGGGGAGTAATGAGCAGTTCTTC. Translated: CASSLSIRMGSNEQFF.